A single sample is the source of the 27 T cell receptor beta chains below, sequenced in a study of early stage breast cancer tumors. Sequencing used immunoSEQ multiplex PCR; TCRdb keeps in-frame clones, though not all of them. The repertoire holds 25,000 to 30,000 clones, with roughly three fifths as singletons. Sample: breast tumor tissue. These receptors originate from a person aged 50-59 years with breast cancer.

The chain uses TRBV6-1 and TRBJ2-1; the D gene is possibly TRBD1 (7 bases). Germline CDR1 reads MNHNS; CDR2 reads SASEGT. The CDR3 sequence is 14 residues long. V shed 4 bases and J shed 6 bases, with 13 bases lying between them. CDR3 sequence: CASSVPGGLNEQFF. CDR3 nucleotide sequence: TGTGCCAGCAGTGTACCAGGGGGGCTCAATGAGCAGTTCTTC.

The gene calls are TRBV6-6 and TRBJ1-2; no clear D. This CDR3 is built from 14 residues. V lost 5 bases and J 6 bases, leaving 16 bases between the germline ends. Looked up from germline, CDR1 is MNHNY and CDR2 is SVGAGI (reference sequence). CDR3 DNA: TGTGCCAGCAGTCAAGCGGCAGCGTACGATGGCTACACCTTC. Its protein is CASSQAAAYDGYTF.

For this clone: A read error may produce the germline difference seen at one junction end. The rearrangement joins TRBV6-4 to TRBJ1-2; TRBD1 agrees at 10 bases. The CDR3 consists of 13 residues. Germline-derived CDR1 and CDR2 are MRHNA and SNTAGT. The CDR3: CAISGTGAGGYTF. Written as DNA, the CDR3 is TGTGCCATCAGTGGGACAGGGGCCGGAGGCTACACCTTC.

This chain joins TRBV29-1 and TRBJ1-2; 7 bases map to TRBD1. CDR1 is SQVTM, CDR2 ANQGSEA, per germline. V dropped 4 bases and J dropped 1; count of bases not matched to a gene: 0. The CDR3 is 12 residues long. The CDR3 reads CSVGDSNYGYTF. CDR3 sequence (DNA): TGCAGCGTTGGGGACAGTAACTATGGCTACACCTTC.

The chain recombines TRBV7-9 with TRBJ2-3, with a tentative D call TRBD2 (6 bases). Trimming cost V 11 bases and J 4 bases, with 22 bases left between them. CDR3 length: 15 amino acids. Germline assignment: CDR1 SEHNR and CDR2 FQNEAQ (reference sequence). The CDR3 spells CALDPLESSADTQYF. The CDR3 region has the DNA TGTGCCTTGGACCCCTTGGAGTCTAGCGCAGATACGCAGTATTTT.

The V gene is TRBV5-4, the J gene TRBJ2-7, with D perhaps matching TRBD2 (5 bases). Germline values: CDR1 SGHNT, CDR2 YYREEE (reference sequence). Between the trimmed V and J ends, which lost 4 bases and 5 bases, there was a span of 10 bases. This CDR3 is built from 12 residues. The CDR3 region is CASSQSGHEQYF. The CDR3 coding sequence is TGTGCCAGCAGCCAAAGCGGCCACGAGCAGTACTTC.

This chain joins TRBV5-1 and TRBJ2-5; the match to TRBD1 covers 7 bases. The CDR3 runs to 16 residues. CDR1 and CDR2 (germline): SGHRS, YFSETQ. With 4 bases clipped from V and 3 bases from J, the junction kept 12 bases outside the gene matches. The CDR3 protein is CASSPGTVGPKETQYF. DNA of the CDR3: TGCGCCAGCAGCCCCGGGACAGTCGGACCCAAAGAGACCCAGTACTTC.

The chain joins TRBV19 to TRBJ2-6, with D perhaps TRBD1 (6 bases). CDR1 LNHDA and CDR2 SQIVND come from the germline V gene (reference sequence). The CDR3 sequence is 14 residues long. Trimming took 7 bases from V and 1 from J, leaving 8 bases between them. The CDR3 protein is CASIGTSGANVLTF. CDR3 nucleotides: TGTGCCAGTATTGGGACATCTGGGGCCAACGTCCTGACTTTC. The complete variable domain, with remaining parts taken from reference TRBV19 and TRBJ2-6, reads DGGITQSPKYLFRKEGQNVTLSCEQNLNHDAMYWYRQDPGQGLRLIYYSQIVNDFQKGDIAEGYSVSREKKESFPLTVTSAQKNPTAFYLCASIGTSGANVLTFGAGSRLTVL.

Only a few counts were recorded for this clone. CDR3 residues: CASRPQGKDEKLFF. Here the CDR3 DNA reads TGTGCCAGCAGGCCTCAGGGGAAGGATGAAAAACTGTTTTTT. This sequence joins TRBV7-9 and TRBJ1-4; maybe TRBD1 (6 bases). The CDR3 extends over 14 amino acids. V dropped 6 bases and J dropped 6 bases, with 14 bases sitting between them. CDR1 SEHNR and CDR2 FQNEAQ come from the germline V gene (reference sequence).

The V call is TRBV4-1, the J call TRBJ2-3, with TRBD1 matching 9 bases. This CDR3 comprises 16 residues. V lost 4 bases and J lost 6; bases outside the gene matches: 11. Germline values: CDR1 MGHRA, CDR2 YSYEKL. Here the CDR3 DNA reads TGCGCCAGCAGCCGACTAGGGACAGGGACGGGGGATACGCAGTATTTT. It codes for CASSRLGTGTGDTQYF.

This clone was counted between two and nine times. The gene calls are TRBV2 and TRBJ2-7, with D possibly matching TRBD1 (6 bases). The V end was cut by 4 bases, the J end by 0 bases, with 10 bases between. The CDR3 contains 14 residues. In germline, CDR1 is SNHLY, CDR2 FYNNEI. Written as DNA, the CDR3 is TGTGCCAGCAGTGCCGACAGGTACTCCTACGAGCAGTACTTC. It specifies CASSADRYSYEQYF. Together with reference TRBV2 and TRBJ2-7, the CDR3 gives the full variable domain: EPEVTQTPSHQVTQMGQEVILRCVPISNHLYFYWYRQILGQKVEFLVSFYNNEISEKSEIFDDQFSVERPDGSNFTLKIRSTKLEDSAMYFCASSADRYSYEQYFGPGTRLTVT.

This rearrangement joins TRBV14 to TRBJ2-1, with 14 bases aligning to TRBD2. V lost 4 bases and J lost 4; bases outside the gene matches: 12. Germline assignment: CDR1 SGHDN and CDR2 FVKESK. The CDR3 runs to 19 residues. As DNA, the CDR3 is TGTGCCAGCAGCCCAACTAGGGGACTAGCGGGAGATGTATACAATGAGCAGTTCTTC. This gives the protein CASSPTRGLAGDVYNEQFF.

On this clone itself: At one end, the junction sequence differs from germline, possibly due to a read error. The chain links TRBV10-3 to TRBJ2-7; 15 bases align to TRBD2. Germline CDR1 is ENHRY and CDR2 is SYGVKD. The CDR3 covers 15 residues. CDR3 loop: CAISSGTSGRREPYF. CDR3 nucleotide sequence: TGTGCCATCAGTTCCGGGACTAGCGGGAGGAGGGAGCCGTACTTC.

V usage is TRBV25-1 and J usage is TRBJ1-1, with TRBD1 identical over 8 bases. The V gene's germline CDR1 is MGHDK and CDR2 SYGVNS. V lost 7 bases to trimming and J lost 0 bases; unmatched junction nucleotides: 1. The CDR3 is 13 amino acids. CDR3 DNA sequence: TGTGCCAGCATGACAGGGGTGAACACTGAAGCTTTCTTT. It yields the protein CASMTGVNTEAFF. Looking up the rest from reference TRBV25-1 and TRBJ1-1 gives the full variable domain: EADIYQTPRYLVIGTGKKITLECSQTMGHDKMYWYQQDPGMELHLIHYSYGVNSTEKGDLSSESTVSRIRTEHFPLTLESARPSHTSQYLCASMTGVNTEAFFGQGTRLTVV.

The chain links TRBV30 to TRBJ2-1; 12 bases map to TRBD2. The germline V gene has CDR1 GTSNPN and CDR2 SVGIG (reference sequence). The CDR3 length is 15 residues. Trimming cost V 3 bases and J 9 bases; bases outside gene matches: 9. CDR3 in amino acids: CAWRALAGGFGEQFF. As DNA, the CDR3 is TGTGCCTGGAGGGCACTAGCGGGAGGTTTTGGTGAGCAGTTCTTC.

The rearrangement links TRBV5-5 to TRBJ2-3; TRBD2 might be the D (6 bases). CDR1 and CDR2 (germline): SGHKS, YYEKEE (reference sequence). Trimming pared 4 bases from V and 6 bases from J, leaving 18 bases between. The CDR3 is 15 residues long. CDR3 DNA: TGTGCCAGCAGCCTTCCAGCGGGCCTGCTGGATACGCAGTATTTT. Its translation: CASSLPAGLLDTQYF.

This clone was seen more than once but under ten times. J is TRBJ1-1 and V is TRBV6-6; possible D gene TRBD1, 6 bases. The CDR3 runs 13 residues. V gave up 5 bases and J gave up 7 bases, with 14 bases separating them. Germline V lookup: CDR1 MNHNY, CDR2 SVGAGI (reference sequence). DNA of the CDR3: TGTGCCAGCAGTCGCCTGCAGGGGTATGAAGCTTTCTTT. It codes for CASSRLQGYEAFF.

The V call is TRBV15, the J call TRBJ2-2; D not certain. Between the trimmed V and J ends, which lost 5 bases and 5 bases, there was a span of 6 bases. Germline CDR1 reads LNHNV; CDR2 reads YYDKDF (reference sequence). The CDR3 loop spans 12 amino acids. CDR3 DNA: TGTGCCACCAGCTCTGGGACCGGGGAGCTGTTTTTT. This sequence encodes CATSSGTGELFF.

The chain carries TRBV6-6 and TRBJ1-5, with a tentative D call TRBD1 (5 bases). V dropped 6 bases and J dropped 0 bases, with 12 bases sitting between them. The CDR3 is 15 residues long. The germline gives CDR1 MNHNY, CDR2 SVGAGI (reference sequence). The chain's CDR3 is CASRGPTISNQPQHF. The CDR3 DNA follows: TGTGCCAGCAGGGGACCTACAATTAGCAATCAGCCCCAGCATTTT.

The V call is TRBV9, the J call TRBJ2-1; D may match TRBD1 or TRBD2 (5 bases each). The length of the CDR3 is 18 residues. Germline V gene lookup returns CDR1 SGDLS and CDR2 YYNGEE. Between the trimmed V and J ends, which lost 0 bases and 6 bases, there was a span of 22 bases. Written as DNA, the CDR3 is TGTGCCAGCAGCGTAGCTCAAGGGCGAGGTGGGGGAGCCAATGAGCAGTTCTTC. It is translated as CASSVAQGRGGGANEQFF.

The rearrangement joins TRBV30 to TRBJ1-1, with 11 bases identical to TRBD1. Germline values: CDR1 GTSNPN, CDR2 SVGIG (reference sequence). Unmatched junction bases numbered 1, after V lost 5 bases and J lost 5 bases. The CDR3 covers 12 residues. The CDR3 region is CAWGDRGTEAFF. The CDR3 DNA reads as TGTGCCTGGGGGGACAGGGGGACTGAAGCTTTCTTT.

A note on this clone: Other DNA sequences in the same sample also yield this CDR3. V is TRBV5-6 and J is TRBJ2-5, with TRBD2 identical over 9 bases. Germline CDR1 and CDR2: SGHDT and YYEEEE. Losses at the gene ends were 0 bases for V and 5 bases for J; bases not matched to a gene: 2. The CDR3 covers 14 residues. CDR3 DNA sequence: TGTGCCAGCAGCTTGGGGCTAGCGGGGGAGACCCAGTACTTC. Translation gives CASSLGLAGETQYF.

The chain employs TRBV5-5 and TRBJ1-3; possibly TRBD1 for D (5 bases). Germline assignment: CDR1 SGHKS and CDR2 YYEKEE (reference sequence). The CDR3 has 17 residues. Trimming stripped 4 bases from V and 2 bases from J, with 19 bases between. The CDR3, as DNA: TGTGCCAGCAGCCGGGCGGCGACAGTAGTTACTGGAAACACCATATATTTT. It codes for CASSRAATVVTGNTIYF.

The rearrangement uses TRBV2 and TRBJ1-2, with TRBD1 matching over 8 bases. CDR3 length: 15 amino acids. Germline V CDR1 and CDR2: SNHLY, FYNNEI. Unmatched junction bases numbered 12, after V lost 7 bases and J lost 5 bases. The CDR3 here is CASTPSTGASYGYTF. DNA for the CDR3: TGTGCCAGCACCCCTTCGACAGGGGCTTCATATGGCTACACCTTC.

The J gene is TRBJ1-4, the V gene TRBV4-2; D gene ambiguous. Germline assignment: CDR1 LGHNA and CDR2 YNFKEQ. V lost 0 bases and J lost 8, with 13 bases in between. The CDR3 loop spans 15 amino acids. In DNA form, the CDR3 reads TGTGCCAGCAGCCAAGAAACCGGGGTGGGCGAAAAACTGTTTTTT. Protein sequence: CASSQETGVGEKLFF.

This sequence joins TRBV11-2 and TRBJ2-4; D perhaps matches TRBD1 (5 bases). The CDR3 contains 13 residues. V lost 0 bases to trimming and J lost 8 bases, with 8 bases between them. Germline lookup yields CDR1 SGHAT and CDR2 FQNNGV. CDR3 DNA: TGTGCCAGCAGCTTAGAAGGCAGGGACATTCAGTACTTC. Encoded protein: CASSLEGRDIQYF.

This chain links TRBV5-1 with TRBJ2-3; 12 bases line up with TRBD2. The V segment lost 6 bases and the J segment 6 bases; nucleotides outside the gene matches: 11. The CDR3 has 16 amino acids. The germline CDR1 and CDR2 sequences are SGHRS and YFSETQ. The CDR3, as DNA: TGCGCCAGCACCAAGGAGACTAGCGGGAGTGGGGATACGCAGTATTTT. Translating gives CASTKETSGSGDTQYF.